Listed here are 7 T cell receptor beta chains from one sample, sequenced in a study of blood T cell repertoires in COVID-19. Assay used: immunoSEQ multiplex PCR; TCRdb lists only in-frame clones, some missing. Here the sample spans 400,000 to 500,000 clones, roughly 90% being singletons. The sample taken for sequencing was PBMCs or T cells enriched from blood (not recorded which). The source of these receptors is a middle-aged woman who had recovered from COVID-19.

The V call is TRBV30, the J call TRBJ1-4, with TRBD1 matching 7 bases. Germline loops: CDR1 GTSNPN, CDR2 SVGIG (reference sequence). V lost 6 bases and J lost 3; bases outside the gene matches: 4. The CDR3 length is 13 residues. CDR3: CACSGQPNEKLFF. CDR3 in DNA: TGTGCCTGCTCGGGACAGCCTAATGAAAAACTGTTTTTT.

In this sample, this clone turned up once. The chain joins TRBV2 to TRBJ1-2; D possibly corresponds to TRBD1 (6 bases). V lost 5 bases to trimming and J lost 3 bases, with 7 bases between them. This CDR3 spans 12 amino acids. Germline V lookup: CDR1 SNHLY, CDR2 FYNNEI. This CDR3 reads CASSTGYYGYTF. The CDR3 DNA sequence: TGTGCCAGCAGTACAGGGTACTATGGCTACACCTTC.

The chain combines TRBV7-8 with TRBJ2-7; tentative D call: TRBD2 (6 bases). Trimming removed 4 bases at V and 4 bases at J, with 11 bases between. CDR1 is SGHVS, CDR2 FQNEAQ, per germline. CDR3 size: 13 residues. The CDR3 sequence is CASSSDYIYEQYF. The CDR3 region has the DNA TGTGCCAGCAGCTCGGACTATATTTACGAGCAGTACTTC. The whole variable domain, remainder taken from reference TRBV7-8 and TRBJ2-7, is GAGVSQSPRYKVAKRGQDVALRCDPISGHVSLFWYQQALGQGPEFLTYFQNEAQLDKSGLPSDRFFAERPEGSVSTLKIQRTQQEDSAVYLCASSSDYIYEQYFGPGTRLTVT.

The CDR3 loop is CATLGWTGELFF. CDR3 in DNA: TGTGCCACTCTGGGCTGGACCGGGGAGCTGTTTTTT. The chain recombines TRBV2 with TRBJ2-2; no clear D gene. From germline, CDR1 is SNHLY and CDR2 FYNNEI. CDR3 length: 12 amino acids. The germline V and J ends were trimmed by 10 bases and 5 bases, with 11 bases remaining between them.

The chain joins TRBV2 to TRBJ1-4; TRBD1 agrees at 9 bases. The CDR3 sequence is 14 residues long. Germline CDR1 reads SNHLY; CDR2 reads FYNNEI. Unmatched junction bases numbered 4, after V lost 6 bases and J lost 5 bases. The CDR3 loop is CASRAGTGNEKLFF. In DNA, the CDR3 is TGTGCCAGCAGGGCCGGGACAGGGAATGAAAAACTGTTTTTT. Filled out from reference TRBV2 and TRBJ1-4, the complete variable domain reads EPEVTQTPSHQVTQMGQEVILRCVPISNHLYFYWYRQILGQKVEFLVSFYNNEISEKSEIFDDQFSVERPDGSNFTLKIRSTKLEDSAMYFCASRAGTGNEKLFFGSGTQLSVL.

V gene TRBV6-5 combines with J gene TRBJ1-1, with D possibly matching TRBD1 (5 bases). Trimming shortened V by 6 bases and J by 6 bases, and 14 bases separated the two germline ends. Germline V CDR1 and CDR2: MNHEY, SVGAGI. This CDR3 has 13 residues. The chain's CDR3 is CASSLDSFAEAFF. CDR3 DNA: TGTGCCAGCAGCCTTGACAGTTTCGCTGAAGCTTTCTTT.

CDR3 sequence (DNA): TGTGCCAGTAGTATAGATGCGGTGTACTCTGGGGCCAACGTCCTGACTTTC. Translation: CASSIDAVYSGANVLTF. V and J are TRBV19 and TRBJ2-6; D is unresolved. This CDR3 region has 17 residues. CDR1 is LNHDA and CDR2 is SQIVND in the germline V gene (reference sequence). Trimming left V 0 bases short and J 0 bases short, with 9 bases between.